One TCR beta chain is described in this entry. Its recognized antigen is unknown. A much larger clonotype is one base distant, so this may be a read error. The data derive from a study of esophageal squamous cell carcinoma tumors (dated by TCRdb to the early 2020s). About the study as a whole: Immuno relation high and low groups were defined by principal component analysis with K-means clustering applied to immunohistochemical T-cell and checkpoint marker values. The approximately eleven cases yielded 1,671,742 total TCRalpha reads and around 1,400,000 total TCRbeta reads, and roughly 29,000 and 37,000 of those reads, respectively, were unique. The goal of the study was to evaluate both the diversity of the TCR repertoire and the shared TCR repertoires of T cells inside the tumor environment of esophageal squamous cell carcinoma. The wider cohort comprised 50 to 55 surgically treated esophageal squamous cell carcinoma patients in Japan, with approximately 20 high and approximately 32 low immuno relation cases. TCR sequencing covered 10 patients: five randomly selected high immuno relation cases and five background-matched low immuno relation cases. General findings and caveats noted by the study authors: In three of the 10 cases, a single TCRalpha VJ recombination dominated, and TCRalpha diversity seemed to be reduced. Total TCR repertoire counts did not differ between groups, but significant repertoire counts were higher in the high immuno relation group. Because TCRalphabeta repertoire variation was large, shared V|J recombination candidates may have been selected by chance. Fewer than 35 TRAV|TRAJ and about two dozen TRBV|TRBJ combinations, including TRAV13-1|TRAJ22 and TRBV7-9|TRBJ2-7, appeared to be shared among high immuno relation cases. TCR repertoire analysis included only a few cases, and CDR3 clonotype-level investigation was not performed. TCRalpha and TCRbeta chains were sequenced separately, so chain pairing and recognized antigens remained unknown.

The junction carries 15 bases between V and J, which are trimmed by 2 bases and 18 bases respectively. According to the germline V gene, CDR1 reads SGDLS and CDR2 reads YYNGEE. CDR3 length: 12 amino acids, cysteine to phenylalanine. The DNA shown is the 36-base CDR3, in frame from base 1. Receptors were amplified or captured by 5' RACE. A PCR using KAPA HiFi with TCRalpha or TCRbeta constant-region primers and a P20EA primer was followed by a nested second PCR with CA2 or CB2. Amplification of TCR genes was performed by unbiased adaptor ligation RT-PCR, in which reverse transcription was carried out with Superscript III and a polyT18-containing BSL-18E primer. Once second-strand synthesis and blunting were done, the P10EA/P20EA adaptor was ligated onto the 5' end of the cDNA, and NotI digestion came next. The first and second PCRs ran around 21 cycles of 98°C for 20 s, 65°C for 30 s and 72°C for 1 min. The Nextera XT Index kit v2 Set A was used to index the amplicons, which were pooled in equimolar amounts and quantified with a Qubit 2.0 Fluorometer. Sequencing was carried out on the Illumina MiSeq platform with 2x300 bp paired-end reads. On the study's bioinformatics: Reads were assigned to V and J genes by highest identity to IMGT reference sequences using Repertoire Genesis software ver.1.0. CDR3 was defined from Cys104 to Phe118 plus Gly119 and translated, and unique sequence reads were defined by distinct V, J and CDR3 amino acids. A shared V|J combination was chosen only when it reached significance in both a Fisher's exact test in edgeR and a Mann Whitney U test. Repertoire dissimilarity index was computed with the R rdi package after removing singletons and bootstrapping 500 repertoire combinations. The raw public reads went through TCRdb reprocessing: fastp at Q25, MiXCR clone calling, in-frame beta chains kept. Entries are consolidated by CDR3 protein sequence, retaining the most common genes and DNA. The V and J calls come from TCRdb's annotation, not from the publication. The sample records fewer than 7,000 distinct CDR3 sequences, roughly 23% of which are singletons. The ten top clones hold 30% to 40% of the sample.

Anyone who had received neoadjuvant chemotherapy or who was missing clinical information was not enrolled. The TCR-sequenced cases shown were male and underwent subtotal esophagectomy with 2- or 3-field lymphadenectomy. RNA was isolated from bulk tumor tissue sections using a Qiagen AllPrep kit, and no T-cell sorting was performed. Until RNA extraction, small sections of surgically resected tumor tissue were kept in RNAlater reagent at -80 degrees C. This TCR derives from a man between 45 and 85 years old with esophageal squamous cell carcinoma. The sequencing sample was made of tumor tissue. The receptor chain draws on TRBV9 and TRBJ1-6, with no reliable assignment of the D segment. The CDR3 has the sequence CASSVWISSRHF. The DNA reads TGTGCCAGCAGCGTTTGGATCTCTAGCCGCCACTTT.